Each of the 14 T cell receptor beta chains below was sequenced from the same sample in a study of tumor and adjacent non-tumor tissue in lung cancer (dated by TCRdb to the late 2010s). Receptor amplification or capture employed multiplex PCR. The instrument given in TCRdb is Illumina HiSeq 2500. TCRbeta libraries were built by three rounds of nested PCR using primers (Table S4), following protocols modified from ARM-PCR. TCRdb reran the public reads through fastp at Q25 and MiXCR, keeping productive beta chains. Entries are consolidated by CDR3 protein sequence, retaining the most common genes and DNA. The sample records roughly 43,000 distinct CDR3 sequences, 60% of which are singletons. Of the sample, about 41% falls within the top ten clones. Bulk unsorted tissue served as the source for RNA extraction, and RNA quality was assessed using a NanoDrop ND-1000 and an Agilent 2100. Normal lung samples were distant non-tumor tissue taken more than 3 cm from the tumor edge.

The specimen sequenced was distant non-tumor lung tissue. These receptors all come from a man in his fifties or sixties with non-small cell lung cancer.

CDR3 loop: CASFSGSADTQYF. The CDR3 region has the DNA TGTGCCAGCTTTAGCGGGAGTGCAGATACGCAGTATTTT. The chain has TRBV5-4 and TRBJ2-3; 9 nucleotides match TRBD2. From germline, CDR1 is SGHNT and CDR2 YYREEE (reference sequence). J lost 4 bases, V lost 7 bases, and 4 bases had no gene match. CDR3 size: 13 residues.

The V gene is TRBV20-1, the J gene TRBJ2-1, with 10 bases lining up with TRBD2. CDR3 length: 14 amino acids. J gave up 9 bases and V 2 bases, and 7 bases lay outside the gene matches. The V gene's germline CDR1 is DFQATT and CDR2 SNEGSKA (reference sequence). Here the CDR3 reads CSARSASGSGEQFF. The CDR3 coding sequence is TGCAGTGCTAGATCGGCTAGCGGGAGTGGTGAGCAGTTCTTC.

This clonotype was found a few times. At one of its ends the junction is not consistent with the germline gene, which may arise from a read error. V and J are TRBV11-2 and TRBJ1-3; D ambiguous. This CDR3 has 15 residues. Germline V gene sequence: CDR1 SGHAT, CDR2 FQNNGV. The CDR3 sequence: CASSSGWFSGNTTNF. In DNA form, the CDR3 reads TGTGCCAGCAGCTCCGGGTGGTTCTCTGGAAACACCACAAATTTT.

Comment on this clonotype: Mismatch with germline at one junction end may stem from a read error. This chain links TRBV29-1 with TRBJ2-1; D not certain. The CDR3 totals 15 residues. Germline assignment: CDR1 SQVTM and CDR2 ANQGSEA. The CDR3 DNA follows: TGCAGCGTCGAAGTTCTTGTGGGATGGCAGAATGAGCAGTTCTTC. As protein: CSVEVLVGWQNEQFF.

This clonotype was counted at least ten times. This chain connects TRBV7-9 to TRBJ2-2; D uncertain. Between the trimmed V and J ends, which lost 2 bases and 5 bases, there was a span of 9 bases. Germline V CDR1 and CDR2: SEHNR, FQNEAQ (reference sequence). The CDR3 is 14 residues long. This chain's CDR3 is CASSLSQDTGELFF. CDR3 bases: TGTGCCAGCAGCTTATCCCAGGATACCGGGGAGCTGTTTTTT.

In regard to this clonotype: Germline is not matched at one junction end, which may reflect a read error. The gene calls are TRBV6-6 and TRBJ1-6; no firm D call. CDR3 length: 17 amino acids. The germline gives CDR1 MNHNY, CDR2 SVGAGI (reference sequence). The CDR3 protein is CASSYDETSSYDSPLRF. The CDR3, as DNA: TGTGCCAGCAGTTATGATGAGACGAGCTCCTATGATTCACCCCTCCGCTTT.

Turning to this clonotype: A junction end diverges from the germline sequence, so it may reflect a read error. The rearrangement joins TRBV7-9 to TRBJ1-4; D might be TRBD1 (5 bases). Germline assignment: CDR1 SEHNR and CDR2 FQNEAQ (reference sequence). The CDR3 contains 16 residues. The DNA of the CDR3 is TGTGCCTGCAGCACAGGCGTCGCGTCGACTAATGAAAAACTGTTTTTT. Translation: CACSTGVASTNEKLFF.

Comment on this clonotype: Possible read error: a much larger clone is one base away. The rearrangement joins TRBV30 to TRBJ1-2; D unclear. Germline values: CDR1 GTSNPN, CDR2 SVGIG (reference sequence). The CDR3 consists of 13 residues. Trimming removed 0 bases at V and 4 bases at J, with 9 bases between. This chain's CDR3 is CAWSVQRIYGYTF. The CDR3 DNA follows: TGTGCCTGGAGTGTCCAGCGAATCTATGGCTACACCTTC.

As to this clonotype: The junction shows a germline mismatch at one end, possibly a read error. The chain uses TRBV5-1 and TRBJ2-6, with unresolved D. The CDR3 totals 13 residues. The germline CDR1 and CDR2 sequences are SGHRS and YFSETQ. CDR3 nucleotide sequence: TGCGTCAGCATCCCCCTAGAGGCCAACGTCCCGACTTTC. The encoded protein is CVSIPLEANVPTF.

About this clonotype: Just one base apart from a much larger clone, this may be a read error. CDR3 loop: CASGLYGTGSNNEQFF. CDR3 coding DNA: TGTGCCAGCGGTTTATATGGGACAGGGAGTAACAATGAGCAGTTCTTC. The chain carries TRBV12-3 or TRBV12-4 and TRBJ2-1, with TRBD1 identical over 9 bases. The CDR3 runs 16 residues.

The chain employs TRBV20-1 and TRBJ2-5; 11 bases agree with TRBD2. The length of the CDR3 is 13 residues. J was trimmed by 4 bases and V by 5 bases; bases with no gene match: 3. CDR1 and CDR2 (germline): DFQATT, SNEGSKA (reference sequence). The CDR3 nucleotides read TGCAGTGCTCCCGGGACTAGCGGAGAGACCCAGTACTTC. It encodes CSAPGTSGETQYF.

This clonotype was counted between two and nine times. At one boundary the junction diverges from the germline segment, which might be a read error. The CDR3 DNA reads TGTGCCAGCAGCCAAAACAACCAAGAGACCCAGTGCTTC. Residues: CASSQNNQETQCF. The chain employs TRBV14 and TRBJ2-5; D is unclear. Germline V CDR1 and CDR2: SGHDN, FVKESK. The CDR3 is made up of 13 amino acids.

Details on this clonotype: Without the conserved terminal phenylalanine or tryptophan, this CDR3 likely stems from a read error. This chain links TRBV29-1 with TRBJ2-7; D possibly corresponds to TRBD1 (5 bases). The germline V gene encodes CDR1 SQVTM and CDR2 ANQGSEA. The length of the CDR3 is 13 residues. Between the trimmed V and J ends, which lost 4 bases and 4 bases, there was a span of 14 bases. In DNA form, the CDR3 reads TGCAGCGTTGCGGTTCAAGGGGATTACGAGCAGTACTCT. Protein product: CSVAVQGDYEQYS.

This clonotype turned up a few times. This may come from a read error, since a much larger clone is one base off. Because the CDR3 is missing its conserved closing phenylalanine or tryptophan, this is likely a read error. The chain combines TRBV10-3 with TRBJ1-2, with 7 bases lining up with TRBD1. The CDR3 runs to 12 residues. The V gene's germline CDR1 is ENHRY and CDR2 SYGVKD. The ends lost 6 bases at V and 2 bases at J; junction bases unmatched: 0. The CDR3 loop is CAIRGQNYGYTS. The CDR3 DNA sequence: TGTGCCATCAGGGGACAGAACTATGGCTACACCTCC.